This TCR beta chain was sequenced during a study of shared clonotypes between healthy human individuals. About the research overall: Each donor contributed plates that comprised three CD4 naive, three CD4 memory, two CD8 naive and one CD8 memory.

CD45RA+ naive and CD45RA-negative memory subsets were separated from CD4+ cells. Germline lookup yields CDR1 MNHEY and CDR2 SVGAGI. V was clipped by 6 bases and J by 2 bases, with 11 bases between them. The CDR3 extends over 13 amino acids. Study-level points and caveats: Against clonotypes common to all four donors, non-shared ones had lower generation probabilities.

TCRdb's table, derived via immunoSEQ multiplex PCR, lists solely in-frame clones and lacks some. The sample records approximately 2.5 million clones, approximately 94% being singletons. Concerning this clone: The antigen remains unidentified.

This clonotype was sampled from a man between 18 and 29 years old in good health. The sample was naive CD4+ T cells sorted from blood. Subset of the sample: CD45RA+ positively selected. The chain employs TRBV6-5 and TRBJ2-7; D is unclear. The CDR3 spells CASRLTPAYEQYF. CDR3 in DNA: TGTGCCAGCAGGCTGACACCCGCCTACGAGCAGTACTTC.